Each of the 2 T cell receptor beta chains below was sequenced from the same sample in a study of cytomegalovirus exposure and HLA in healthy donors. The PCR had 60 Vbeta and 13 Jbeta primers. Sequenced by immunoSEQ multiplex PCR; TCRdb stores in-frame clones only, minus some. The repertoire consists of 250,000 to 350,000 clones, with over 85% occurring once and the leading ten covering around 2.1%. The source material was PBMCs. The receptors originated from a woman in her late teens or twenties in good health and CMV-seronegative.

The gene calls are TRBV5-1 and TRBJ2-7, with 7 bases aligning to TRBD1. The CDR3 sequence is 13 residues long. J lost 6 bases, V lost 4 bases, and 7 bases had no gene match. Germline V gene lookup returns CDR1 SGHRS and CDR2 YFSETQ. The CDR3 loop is CASSRDSLPEQYF. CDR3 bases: TGCGCCAGCAGCCGGGACAGCCTCCCCGAGCAGTACTTC. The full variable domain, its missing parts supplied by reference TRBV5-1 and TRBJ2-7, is KAGVTQTPRYLIKTRGQQVTLSCSPISGHRSVSWYQQTPGQGLQFLFEYFSETQRNKGNFPGRFSGRQFSNSRSEMNVSTLELGDSALYLCASSRDSLPEQYFGPGTRLTVT.

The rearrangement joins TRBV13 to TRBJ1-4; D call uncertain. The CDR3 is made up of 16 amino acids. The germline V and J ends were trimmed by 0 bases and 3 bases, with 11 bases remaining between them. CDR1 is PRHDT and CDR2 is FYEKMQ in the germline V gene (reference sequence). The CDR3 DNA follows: TGTGCCAGCAGCTTAGGCCCTGGGAGGGCTAATGAAAAACTGTTTTTT. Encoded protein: CASSLGPGRANEKLFF.